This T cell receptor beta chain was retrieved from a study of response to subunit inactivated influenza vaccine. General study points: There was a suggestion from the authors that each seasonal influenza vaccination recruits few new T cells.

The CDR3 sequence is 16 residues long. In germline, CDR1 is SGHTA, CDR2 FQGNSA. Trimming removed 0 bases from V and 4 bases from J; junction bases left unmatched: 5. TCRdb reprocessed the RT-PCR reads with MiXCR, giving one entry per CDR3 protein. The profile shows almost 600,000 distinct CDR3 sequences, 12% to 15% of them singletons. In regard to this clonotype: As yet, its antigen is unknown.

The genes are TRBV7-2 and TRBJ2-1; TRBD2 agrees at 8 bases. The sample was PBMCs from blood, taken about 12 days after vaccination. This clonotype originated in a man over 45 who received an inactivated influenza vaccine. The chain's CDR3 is CASSLAPGRGYNEQFF. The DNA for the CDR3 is TGTGCCAGCAGCTTAGCACCCGGGAGGGGTTACAATGAGCAGTTCTTC.